This TCR beta chain is drawn from a study of blood T cell repertoires in COVID-19. This CDR3 comprises 12 residues. The germline V and J ends were trimmed by 4 bases and 5 bases, with 10 bases remaining between them. Per the germline V gene, CDR1 is SGHRS and CDR2 is YFSETQ. Some clones are missing from TCRdb's copy, which holds only in-frame ones; the method was immunoSEQ multiplex PCR. This sample has about 190,000 clones, with roughly 87% found just once. The chain is built from TRBV5-1 and TRBJ2-7, with D unclear. This sequence was found in a woman aged 40 to 50 with acute or convalescent COVID-19. The specimen sequenced was peripheral blood. The chain's CDR3 is CASSPGWDEQYF. The CDR3 bases are TGCGCCAGCAGCCCCGGGTGGGACGAGCAGTACTTC.